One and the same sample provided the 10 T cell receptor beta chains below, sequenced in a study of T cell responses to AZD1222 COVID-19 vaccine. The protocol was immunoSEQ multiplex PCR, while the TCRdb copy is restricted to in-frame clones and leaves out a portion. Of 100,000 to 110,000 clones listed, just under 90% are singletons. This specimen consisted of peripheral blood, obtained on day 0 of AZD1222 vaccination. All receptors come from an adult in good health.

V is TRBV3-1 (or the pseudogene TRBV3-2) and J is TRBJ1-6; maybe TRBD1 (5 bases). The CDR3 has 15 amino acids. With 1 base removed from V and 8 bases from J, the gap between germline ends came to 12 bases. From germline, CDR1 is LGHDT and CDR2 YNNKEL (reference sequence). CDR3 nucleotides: TGTGCCAGCAGCCAAGCGGCAGGGATGGATTCACCCCTCCACTTT. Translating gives CASSQAAGMDSPLHF.

CDR3 DNA: TGTGCCAGCAGTTCTGGACGGTTAACGCAGTATTTT. This sequence encodes CASSSGRLTQYF. The genes are TRBV12-3 or TRBV12-4 and TRBJ2-3; D not certain. The CDR3 has 12 amino acids. V lost 4 bases and J lost 9, with 11 bases in between.

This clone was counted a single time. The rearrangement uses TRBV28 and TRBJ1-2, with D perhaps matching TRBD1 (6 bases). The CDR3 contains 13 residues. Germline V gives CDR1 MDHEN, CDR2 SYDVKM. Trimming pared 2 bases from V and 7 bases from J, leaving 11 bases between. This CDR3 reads CASSLVDRGGYTF. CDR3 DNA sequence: TGTGCCAGCAGTTTAGTGGACAGAGGTGGCTACACCTTC.

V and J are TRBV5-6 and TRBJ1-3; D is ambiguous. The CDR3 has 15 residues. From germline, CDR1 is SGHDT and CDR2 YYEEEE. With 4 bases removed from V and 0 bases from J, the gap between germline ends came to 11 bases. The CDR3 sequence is CASSLERGSGNTIYF. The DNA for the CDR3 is TGTGCCAGCAGCCTTGAGAGAGGCTCTGGAAACACCATATATTTT.

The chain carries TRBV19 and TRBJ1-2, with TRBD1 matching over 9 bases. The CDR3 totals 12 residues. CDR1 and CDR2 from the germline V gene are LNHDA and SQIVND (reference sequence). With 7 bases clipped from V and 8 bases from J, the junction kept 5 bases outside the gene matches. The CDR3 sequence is CASNRQGDGYTF. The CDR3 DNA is TGTGCCAGTAATAGACAGGGGGACGGCTACACCTTC.

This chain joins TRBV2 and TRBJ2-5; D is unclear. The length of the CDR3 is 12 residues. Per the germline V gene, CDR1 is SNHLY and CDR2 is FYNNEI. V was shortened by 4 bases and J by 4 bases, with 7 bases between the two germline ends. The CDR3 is CASSGQRETQYF. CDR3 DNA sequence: TGTGCCAGCAGTGGACAACGAGAGACCCAGTACTTC. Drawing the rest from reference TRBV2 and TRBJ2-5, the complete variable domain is EPEVTQTPSHQVTQMGQEVILRCVPISNHLYFYWYRQILGQKVEFLVSFYNNEISEKSEIFDDQFSVERPDGSNFTLKIRSTKLEDSAMYFCASSGQRETQYFGPGTRLLVL.

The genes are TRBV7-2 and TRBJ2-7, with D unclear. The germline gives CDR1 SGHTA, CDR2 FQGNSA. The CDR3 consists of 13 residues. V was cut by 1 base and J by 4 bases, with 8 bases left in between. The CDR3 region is CASSLDRVYEQYF. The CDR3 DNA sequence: TGTGCCAGCAGCTTAGACAGAGTATACGAGCAGTACTTC. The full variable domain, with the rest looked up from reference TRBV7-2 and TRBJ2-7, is GAGVSQSPSNKVTEKGKDVELRCDPISGHTALYWYRQSLGQGLEFLIYFQGNSAPDKSGLPSDRFSAERTGGSVSTLTIQRTQQEDSAVYLCASSLDRVYEQYFGPGTRLTVT.

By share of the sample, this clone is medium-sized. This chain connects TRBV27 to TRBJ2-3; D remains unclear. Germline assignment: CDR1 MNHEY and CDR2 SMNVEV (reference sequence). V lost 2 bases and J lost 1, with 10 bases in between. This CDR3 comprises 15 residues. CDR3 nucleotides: TGTGCCAGCAGTTTAAGGGCCGGTGGCACAGATACGCAGTATTTT. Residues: CASSLRAGGTDTQYF.

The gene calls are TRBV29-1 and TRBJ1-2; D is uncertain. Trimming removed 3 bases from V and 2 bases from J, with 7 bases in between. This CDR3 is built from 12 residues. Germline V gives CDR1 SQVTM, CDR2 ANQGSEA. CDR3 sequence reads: CSVDRGNYGYTF. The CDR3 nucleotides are TGCAGCGTTGATCGGGGAAACTATGGCTACACCTTC.

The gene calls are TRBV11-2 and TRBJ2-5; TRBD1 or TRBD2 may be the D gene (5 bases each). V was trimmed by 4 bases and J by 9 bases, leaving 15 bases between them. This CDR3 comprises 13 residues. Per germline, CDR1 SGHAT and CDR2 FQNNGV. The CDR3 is CASSSRDRQAQYF. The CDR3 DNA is TGTGCCAGCAGCTCCCGGGACCGCCAGGCCCAGTACTTC. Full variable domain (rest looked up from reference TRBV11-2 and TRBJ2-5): EAGVAQSPRYKIIEKRQSVAFWCNPISGHATLYWYQQILGQGPKLLIQFQNNGVVDDSQLPKDRFSAERLKGVDSTLKIQPAKLEDSAVYLCASSSRDRQAQYFGPGTRLLVL.